These T cell receptor beta chains were read from a single sample in a study of T cell responses to AZD1222 COVID-19 vaccine. Clones were read by immunoSEQ multiplex PCR, and TCRdb kept only the in-frame ones, dropping some. The data show about 83,000 clones, roughly 88% seen once. This specimen consisted of peripheral blood, obtained on day 0 of MenACWY control vaccination. These receptors came from an adult in good health. CDR3s include the opening cysteine and the closing phenylalanine or tryptophan. Fields, in order: clone size, J gene, D gene, V gene, CDR3 length, CDR3 DNA, CDR3 protein. A D gene is named only where the DNA matches it firmly. The size field is filled for only some rows; it gives once, few, many or a size class.

>.|TRBJ1-6|.|TRBV27|14
TGTGCCAGCAGTTGGCACGACAATAATTCACCCCTCCACTTT
CASSWHDNNSPLHF
>.|TRBJ1-2|.|TRBV28|15
TGTGCCAGCAGTTCCCCTGGACAGACTAACTATGGCTACACCTTC
CASSSPGQTNYGYTF
>.|TRBJ1-2|.|TRBV2|13
TGTGCCAGCAGTTCCCAACTCGCAAGTGGCTACACCTTC
CASSSQLASGYTF
>.|TRBJ1-1|TRBD1|TRBV19|16
TGTGCCAGTAGTAAGTGGACAGGGGTTGCGAACACTGAAGCTTTCTTT
CASSKWTGVANTEAFF
>few|TRBJ2-2|.|TRBV6-5|16
TGTGCCAGCAGTTACGGCACCACGGGTAACACCGGGGAGCTGTTTTTT
CASSYGTTGNTGELFF
>.|TRBJ2-7|.|TRBV7-9|16
TGTGCCAGCAGCAGCACGGTCGCCAGGGGCCGCTACGAGCAGTACTTC
CASSSTVARGRYEQYF
>.|TRBJ2-5|.|TRBV5-1|13
TGCGCCAGCAGTATAGGGGGGCAAGAGACCCAGTACTTC
CASSIGGQETQYF
>.|TRBJ2-2|TRBD2|TRBV10-1|16
TGCGCCAGCAGTGAGAGAAGCGGGAGTGGGACCGGGGAGCTGTTTTTT
CASSERSGSGTGELFF
>.|TRBJ1-4|TRBD1|TRBV5-6|17
TGTGCCAGCAGCTTGGGCCGGAGACAGGGTCCTTTGGAAAAACTGTTTTTT
CASSLGRRQGPLEKLFF
>once|TRBJ2-1|TRBD2|TRBV4-3|15
TGCGCCAGCAGCCAGGCCCCGGGACTAGCAATCCAGCAGTTCTTC
CASSQAPGLAIQQFF
>.|TRBJ1-6|.|TRBV7-8|11
TGTGCCAGCAGCCAACAGAGGTTCCTCCACTTT
CASSQQRFLHF
>.|TRBJ2-7|TRBD2|TRBV11-3|18
TGTGCCAGCAGCTTAGAGCCCACGACCAGCGGGAGGGCCATTGAGCAGTACTTC
CASSLEPTTSGRAIEQYF
>.|TRBJ2-1|TRBD1|TRBV29-1|14
TGCAGCGTTGAACTGTGGACAGGGGGCAATGAGCAGTTCTTC
CSVELWTGGNEQFF
>.|TRBJ2-7|.|TRBV28|15
TGTGCCAGCAGTTTGCCACCTCGCCAGCCCTACGAGCAGTACTTC
CASSLPPRQPYEQYF
>.|TRBJ2-5|TRBD2|TRBV3-1/TRBV3-2|16
TGTGCCAGCAGCCTCCGCCTAGCGGGAGACGGAGAGACCCAGTACTTC
CASSLRLAGDGETQYF
>.|TRBJ2-1|TRBD2|TRBV19|16
TGTGCCAGTAGTACCCCGACTAGCGGGAGTCGGAATGAGCAGTTCTTC
CASSTPTSGSRNEQFF
>once|TRBJ2-7|TRBD2|TRBV6-4|14
TGTGCCAGCAACCTTAGCGGGAGGAGCTACGAGCAGTACTTC
CASNLSGRSYEQYF
>.|TRBJ1-2|.|TRBV4-3|14
TGCGCCAGCAGCCAAGATCAGGAGACCTATGGCTACACCTTC
CASSQDQETYGYTF
>.|TRBJ1-2|.|TRBV29-1|16
TGCAGCACGCTAGAGGGGCCACAGGGTTCAAGCTATGGCTACACCTTC
CSTLEGPQGSSYGYTF
>.|TRBJ1-4|.|TRBV7-2|13
TGTGCCAGCAGCTTGATGGGAAGAGAAAAACTGTTTTTT
CASSLMGREKLFF
>.|TRBJ2-5|TRBD1|TRBV6-5|15
TGTGCCAGCGCCTTGCAGGGGGACCATCAAGAGACCCAGTACTTC
CASALQGDHQETQYF
>.|TRBJ1-6|.|TRBV19|14
TGTGCCAGTACCCCTACAGGGAGGGGTTCACCCCTCCACTTT
CASTPTGRGSPLHF
>.|TRBJ1-1|TRBD1|TRBV7-2|15
TGTGCCAGCAGCTTACCCGACAGGGTGAACACTGAAGCTTTCTTT
CASSLPDRVNTEAFF
>.|TRBJ2-3|.|TRBV7-2|15
TGTGCCAGCAGGGGAGACGCCTCGTTCGCAGATACGCAGTATTTT
CASRGDASFADTQYF
>.|TRBJ2-7|.|TRBV30|11
TGTGCCTGGAAGACCGGGTACGAGCAGTACTTC
CAWKTGYEQYF
>once|TRBJ1-2|.|TRBV28|15
TGTGCCAGCAGTTTAAACGGGCCGATTAACTATGGCTACACCTTC
CASSLNGPINYGYTF
>few|TRBJ1-5|TRBD1|TRBV28|18
TGTGCCAGCAGCTACGGACGCCCACAGGGGCATAGCAATCAGCCCCAGCATTTT
CASSYGRPQGHSNQPQHF
>.|TRBJ2-2|.|TRBV7-2|13
TGTGCCAGCAGCTTAGGGGATACCGGGGAGCTGTTTTTT
CASSLGDTGELFF
>.|TRBJ1-5|.|TRBV6-9|15
TGTGCCAGCAGTTACCGGACCGGGTTCAATCAGCCCCAGCATTTT
CASSYRTGFNQPQHF
>.|TRBJ1-1|.|TRBV27|14
TGTGCCAGCAGTTCCCCCTGGAGGGGAACTGAAGCTTTCTTT
CASSSPWRGTEAFF
>.|TRBJ2-1|TRBD1|TRBV24-1|14
TGTGCCACCTCAGAGGGGGCGGCATACAATGAGCAGTTCTTC
CATSEGAAYNEQFF
>.|TRBJ1-1|TRBD1|TRBV19|13
TGTGCCAGTAGTACCCGGACAGGGGATGAAGCTTTCTTT
CASSTRTGDEAFF
>.|TRBJ1-2|.|TRBV6-2/TRBV6-3|13
TGTGCCAGCAGTCCCCGACAGTACTATGGCTACACCTTC
CASSPRQYYGYTF
>.|TRBJ2-7|.|TRBV6-6|14
TGTGCCAGCAGTTATTCCGGACAGACCTACGAGCAGTACTTC
CASSYSGQTYEQYF
>.|TRBJ1-6|.|TRBV28|18
TGTGCCAGCAGTGAAAGGGGAAGGGGGAGCTCCTATAATTCACCCCTCCACTTT
CASSERGRGSSYNSPLHF
>.|TRBJ1-4|TRBD1|TRBV10-1|17
TGCGCCAGCAGTGAGTCGAAGCCCGGACAGGGTAATGAAAAACTGTTTTTT
CASSESKPGQGNEKLFF
>.|TRBJ1-1|TRBD1|TRBV28|15
TGTGCCAGCAGTTTTGGTGGGACAGGGGGCTTCGAAGCTTTCTTT
CASSFGGTGGFEAFF
>.|TRBJ2-1|TRBD2|TRBV10-1|14
TGCGCCAGCAGCCCTAGCGGTTCCTACAATGAGCAGTTCTTC
CASSPSGSYNEQFF
>.|TRBJ1-2|.|TRBV6-6|14
TGTGCCAGCAGTCCGGACTCCCGGGGCTATGGCTACACCTTC
CASSPDSRGYGYTF
>.|TRBJ2-7|.|TRBV6-2/TRBV6-3|15
TGTGCCAGCAGTTTCGCCGGGACACCCTCCTACGAGCAGTACTTC
CASSFAGTPSYEQYF
>.|TRBJ1-3|.|TRBV18|13
TGTGCCAGCTCACCACCCACGGAAAACACCATATATTTT
CASSPPTENTIYF
>.|TRBJ1-1|.|TRBV15|18
TGTGCCACCAGCAGAGATCGAGGACTGGTGATTTCGAACACTGAAGCTTTCTTT
CATSRDRGLVISNTEAFF
>few|TRBJ1-2|TRBD1|TRBV4-3|16
TGCGCCAGCAGCCAAGATCCGGGACAGGGAAACTATGGCTACACCTTC
CASSQDPGQGNYGYTF
>.|TRBJ1-2|.|TRBV27|16
TGTGCCAGCAGTCGAGGGGCAGCGAAGGCTAACTATGGCTACACCTTC
CASSRGAAKANYGYTF
>.|TRBJ2-1|TRBD2|TRBV7-8|15
TGTGCCAGCAGCTTAGTCGCGGGAGGGCCGGGGGAGCAGTTCTTC
CASSLVAGGPGEQFF
>.|TRBJ2-2|TRBD1|TRBV5-1|15
TGCGCCAGCAGCTTACAGGGGGCTAGCGGCGGGGAGCTGTTTTTT
CASSLQGASGGELFF
>few|TRBJ1-4|.|TRBV28|16
TGTGCCAGCAGTAGGATCAATGCTGCTCGAAGGGGGGAACTGTTTTTT
CASSRINAARRGELFF
>.|TRBJ1-2|.|TRBV5-4|14
TGTGCCAGCAGCTTGGGCCAGGGAATTTATGGCTACACCTTC
CASSLGQGIYGYTF
>.|TRBJ2-3|.|TRBV24-1|16
TGTGCCACCAGTGCCCACAGCGGTAGACCCACAGATACGCAGTATTTT
CATSAHSGRPTDTQYF
>.|TRBJ2-7|TRBD2|TRBV7-9|14
TGTGCCAGCAGTCCGAGCGGGAGGTTTGCCGAGCAGTACTTC
CASSPSGRFAEQYF
>.|TRBJ1-5|.|TRBV28|14
TGTGCCAGCAGTTTATTAGATTCCGGCCAGCCCCAGCATTTT
CASSLLDSGQPQHF
>.|TRBJ2-7|.|TRBV11-2|12
TGTGCCAGCAGCTTATGGCAGGACGAGCAGTACTTC
CASSLWQDEQYF
>.|TRBJ1-4|TRBD1|TRBV24-1|15
TGTGCCACCAGTGACCCTACAGGGGCGGGTGAAAAACTGTTTTTT
CATSDPTGAGEKLFF
>once|TRBJ2-1|.|TRBV24-1|13
TGTGCCACCAGTGCAGAGTCCTACAATGAGCAGTTCTTC
CATSAESYNEQFF
>once|TRBJ1-1|.|TRBV6-5|14
TGTGCCAGCAGTCTACTTATTGGGAACACTGAAGCTTTCTTT
CASSLLIGNTEAFF